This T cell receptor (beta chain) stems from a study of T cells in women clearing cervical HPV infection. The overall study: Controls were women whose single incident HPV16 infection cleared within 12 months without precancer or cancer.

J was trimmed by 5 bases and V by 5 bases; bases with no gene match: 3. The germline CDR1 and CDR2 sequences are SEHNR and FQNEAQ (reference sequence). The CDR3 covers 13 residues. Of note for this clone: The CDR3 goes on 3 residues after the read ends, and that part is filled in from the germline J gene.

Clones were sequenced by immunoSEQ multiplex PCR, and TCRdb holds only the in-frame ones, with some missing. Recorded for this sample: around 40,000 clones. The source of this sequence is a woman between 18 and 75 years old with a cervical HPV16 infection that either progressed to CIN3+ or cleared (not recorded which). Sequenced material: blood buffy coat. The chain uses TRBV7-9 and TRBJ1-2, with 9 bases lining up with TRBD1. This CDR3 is CASSTGTGYGYTF. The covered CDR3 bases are TGTGCCAGCAGCACAGGGACAGGGTATGGC.